This TCR beta chain was sequenced during a study of shared clonotypes between healthy human individuals. Across the whole study: Donors consisted of two women and a few men between 18 and 49. Per donor, CD8 memory used one plate, CD8 naive used two, CD4 memory used three and CD4 naive used three.

Libraries were prepared by immunoSEQ multiplex PCR; TCRdb keeps only in-frame clonotypes and omits some of them. This sample has about 2,500,000 clones, with roughly nine tenths found just once. Trimming pared 2 bases from V and 8 bases from J, leaving 12 bases between. The CDR3 has 14 amino acids. Germline V lookup: CDR1 SGHVS, CDR2 FNYEAQ. This receptor was identified in a man between 18 and 35 years old in good health. What was sequenced was naive CD4+ T cells sorted from blood. Subset defined: CD45RA+ positively selected. This rearrangement joins TRBV7-6 to TRBJ1-4; D is undetermined. CDR3 residues: CASSLSVGGEKLFF. In DNA form, the CDR3 reads TGTGCCAGCAGCTTATCTGTGGGAGGCGAAAAACTGTTTTTT.